This T cell receptor (beta chain) appears in the sequencing data of a study of beta chain features in type 1 diabetes. Background on the study: Patients and healthy donors were similar in age, gender and cell yields.

Study results and caveats: The similarity of naive, central memory and Treg TCRB repertoires appeared greater among patients than among healthy donors.

This CDR3 spans 14 amino acids. V gave up 1 base and J gave up 1 base, with 8 bases separating them. Germline V gene lookup returns CDR1 MDHEN and CDR2 SYDVKM. The whole isolated RNA underwent reverse transcription, so sequencing captured expressed TCRB transcripts. TCRdb's table, derived via immunoSEQ multiplex PCR, lists solely in-frame clones and lacks some. The sample has 150,000 to 190,000 clones; under 9.5% are singletons. This clone was counted between two and nine times. Antigen specificity is unknown. The receptor was isolated from a man aged 18 to 29 in good health. Sequenced material: central memory CD4+ T cells from blood. This chain connects TRBV28 to TRBJ2-7, with a tentative D call TRBD1 (5 bases). This CDR3 is CASSLSQGSYEQYF. CDR3 bases: TGTGCCAGCAGTTTATCTCAGGGATCCTACGAGCAGTACTTC.